Following are 30 T cell receptor beta chains from one sample sequenced in a study of blood T cell repertoires in COVID-19. The method was immunoSEQ multiplex PCR; TCRdb's version includes in-frame clones alone and lacks a portion of them. Of 350,000 to 400,000 clones in the sample, roughly nine tenths were seen once. The sample taken for sequencing was PBMCs or T cells enriched from blood (not recorded which). These receptors came from a woman aged 25 to 45 who had recovered from COVID-19.

The rearrangement uses TRBV7-8 and TRBJ2-6; D possibly corresponds to TRBD1 (5 bases). The CDR3 covers 14 residues. Per the germline V gene, CDR1 is SGHVS and CDR2 is FQNEAQ. V was trimmed by 9 bases and J by 2 bases, leaving 11 bases between them. The CDR3, as DNA: TGTGCCAGTTTTGGGGCAACTGGGGCCAACGTCCTGACTTTC. This translates into CASFGATGANVLTF.

This chain connects TRBV27 to TRBJ1-1; tentatively, D is TRBD1 (5 bases). Germline values: CDR1 MNHEY, CDR2 SMNVEV (reference sequence). This CDR3 is built from 14 residues. V was shortened by 8 bases and J by 5 bases, with 18 bases between the two germline ends. In DNA form, the CDR3 reads TGTGCCAGCTCCTATGGAGGGGCGCGGACTGAAGCTTTCTTT. Its protein is CASSYGGARTEAFF.

The rearrangement joins TRBV19 to TRBJ1-5; 11 nucleotides line up with TRBD1. Germline values: CDR1 LNHDA, CDR2 SQIVND (reference sequence). Losses at the gene ends were 7 bases for V and 5 bases for J; bases not matched to a gene: 10. This CDR3 region has 16 residues. CDR3 loop: CASNSGQGARYQPQHF. The DNA for the CDR3 is TGTGCCAGTAACTCTGGACAGGGGGCGAGGTATCAGCCCCAGCATTTT.

The gene calls are TRBV18 and TRBJ2-1; 8 bases agree with TRBD2. CDR3 length: 16 residues. In germline, CDR1 is KGHSH, CDR2 LQKENI. V was pared by 3 bases and J by 7 bases, with 11 bases of the junction left unmatched. CDR3 loop: CASSPQGPGGLNEQFF. CDR3 sequence (DNA): TGTGCCAGCTCACCCCAAGGCCCGGGGGGGTTAAATGAGCAGTTCTTC.

The genes are TRBV6-1 and TRBJ1-6; 7 nucleotides match TRBD1. Per the germline V gene, CDR1 is MNHNS and CDR2 is SASEGT. The J segment lost 6 bases and the V segment lost 4 bases, leaving 9 bases of the junction unmatched. The CDR3 totals 16 residues. The CDR3 nucleotides read TGTGCCAGCAGTGCAGGACAGGCCGTTGGTAATTCACCCCTCCACTTT. It codes for CASSAGQAVGNSPLHF.

The CDR3 nucleotides are TGTGCCAGTACCCCGGGACAGCATTACCAAGAGACCCAGTACTTC. Translation gives CASTPGQHYQETQYF. The chain employs TRBV19 and TRBJ2-5, with TRBD1 matching 7 bases. The CDR3 totals 15 residues. J gave up 0 bases and V 7 bases, and 8 bases lay outside the gene matches. From germline, CDR1 is LNHDA and CDR2 SQIVND (reference sequence).

The CDR3 here is CASSHDRVDIQYF. In DNA form, the CDR3 reads TGTGCCAGCAGCCACGACAGGGTTGACATTCAGTACTTC. The rearrangement links TRBV28 to TRBJ2-4, with 7 positions matching TRBD1. The CDR3 length is 13 residues. The trim removed 6 bases at V and 8 bases at J, leaving 7 bases unmatched. Germline CDR1 and CDR2: MDHEN and SYDVKM. The full variable domain, in which reference TRBV28 and TRBJ2-4 provide the parts outside the CDR3, is DVKVTQSSRYLVKRTGEKVFLECVQDMDHENMFWYRQDPGLGLRLIYFSYDVKMKEKGDIPEGYSVSREKKERFSLILESASTNQTSMYLCASSHDRVDIQYFGAGTRLSVL.

CDR3 residues: CASSQVRVAKNIQYF. The CDR3 DNA follows: TGTGCCAGCAGCCAAGTTCGGGTCGCCAAAAACATTCAGTACTTC. V usage is TRBV3-1 (or the pseudogene TRBV3-2) and J usage is TRBJ2-4; no clear D. Germline CDR1 is LGHDT and CDR2 is YNNKEL (reference sequence). This CDR3 is 15 amino acids long. V was trimmed by 1 base and J by 1 base, leaving 8 bases between them.

The chain is built from TRBV18 and TRBJ1-6; D unresolved. CDR3 length equals 12 residues. The V end was cut by 0 bases, the J end by 11 bases, with 5 bases between. The V gene's germline CDR1 is KGHSH and CDR2 LQKENI. CDR3 region: CASSPPEPPLHF. The CDR3 bases are TGTGCCAGCTCACCACCGGAGCCACCCCTCCACTTT.

V and J are TRBV6-2 or TRBV6-3 and TRBJ2-1; 9 bases match TRBD2. Germline CDR1 reads MNHEY; CDR2 reads SVGEGT. This CDR3 has 17 amino acids. V was pared by 0 bases and J by 3 bases, with 6 bases of the junction left unmatched. CDR3 in DNA: TGTGCCAGCAGTTACTCGCTTGCGGGAGGGCGCTACAATGAGCAGTTCTTC. Translation gives CASSYSLAGGRYNEQFF.

The V call is TRBV9, the J call TRBJ2-3, with 10 nucleotides matching TRBD2. The CDR3 is 16 amino acids. The germline V gene has CDR1 SGDLS and CDR2 YYNGEE. After removal of 4 bases from V and 4 bases from J, the junction contained 9 bases not matched to a gene. The CDR3 here is CASSLRAGGPADTQYF. The CDR3 coding sequence is TGTGCCAGCAGCTTACGAGCGGGGGGGCCCGCAGATACGCAGTATTTT. Full variable domain (outside the CDR3, taken from reference TRBV9 and TRBJ2-3): DSGVTQTPKHLITATGQRVTLRCSPRSGDLSVYWYQQSLDQGLQFLIQYYNGEERAKGNILERFSAQQFPDLHSELNLSSLELGDSALYFCASSLRAGGPADTQYFGPGTRLTVL.

This clone was counted between two and nine times. The V gene is TRBV7-2, the J gene TRBJ1-1, with D uncertain. Germline V lookup: CDR1 SGHTA, CDR2 FQGNSA. The V end was cut by 5 bases, the J end by 1 base, with 8 bases between. This CDR3 region has 13 residues. DNA for the CDR3: TGTGCCAGCAGCAACCGACAGAACACTGAAGCTTTCTTT. Its translation is CASSNRQNTEAFF. The entire variable domain, with the rest obtained from reference TRBV7-2 and TRBJ1-1, is as follows: GAGVSQSPSNKVTEKGKDVELRCDPISGHTALYWYRQSLGQGLEFLIYFQGNSAPDKSGLPSDRFSAERTGGSVSTLTIQRTQQEDSAVYLCASSNRQNTEAFFGQGTRLTVV.

The chain combines TRBV14 with TRBJ1-2; D is possibly TRBD1 (5 bases). This CDR3 comprises 11 residues. With 7 bases removed from V and 2 bases from J, the gap between germline ends came to 5 bases. CDR1 and CDR2 (germline): SGHDN, FVKESK. In nucleotides, the CDR3 is TGTGCCAGCAAGGGGAACTATGGCTACACCTTC. Amino acid sequence: CASKGNYGYTF. The entire variable domain, with the rest obtained from reference TRBV14 and TRBJ1-2, is as follows: EAGVTQFPSHSVIEKGQTVTLRCDPISGHDNLYWYRRVMGKEIKFLLHFVKESKQDESGMPNNRFLAERTGGTYSTLKVQPAELEDSGVYFCASKGNYGYTFGSGTRLTVV.

This rearrangement joins TRBV19 to TRBJ2-2; D is unresolved. Trimming pared 4 bases from V and 6 bases from J, leaving 6 bases between. The CDR3 has 12 residues. CDR1 and CDR2 from the germline V gene are LNHDA and SQIVND (reference sequence). The DNA of the CDR3 is TGTGCCAGTAGTACCCCGTCCGGGGAGCTGTTTTTT. Translated: CASSTPSGELFF.

The V and J genes are TRBV11-2 and TRBJ1-1, with D unresolved. V was shortened by 1 base and J by 1 base, with 10 bases between the two germline ends. The CDR3 is 15 amino acids. CDR1 is SGHAT and CDR2 is FQNNGV in the germline V gene. Here the CDR3 DNA reads TGTGCCAGCAGCTTAGGACCGACTACGAACACTGAAGCTTTCTTT. This translates into CASSLGPTTNTEAFF.

The chain employs TRBV9 and TRBJ1-4, with a tentative D call TRBD1 (5 bases). The CDR3 totals 16 residues. Germline V gives CDR1 SGDLS, CDR2 YYNGEE. V gave up 0 bases and J gave up 1 base, with 10 bases separating them. CDR3: CASSVAAGGTNEKLFF. In DNA form, the CDR3 reads TGTGCCAGCAGCGTAGCTGCGGGGGGAACTAATGAAAAACTGTTTTTT.

CDR3 protein: CASSYSSYNSPLHF. The CDR3 nucleotides read TGCGCCAGCAGTTACAGCTCCTATAATTCACCCCTCCACTTT. V and J are TRBV10-2 and TRBJ1-6; no definite D call. The V end was cut by 5 bases, the J end by 0 bases, with 5 bases between. This CDR3 is 14 amino acids long. Germline V gene data show CDR1 as WSHSY and CDR2 as SAAADI.

The chain joins TRBV4-2 to TRBJ2-1; D gene ambiguous. The germline CDR1 and CDR2 sequences are LGHNA and YNFKEQ. CDR3 length: 16 residues. V was clipped by 0 bases and J by 1 base, with 10 bases between them. CDR3 sequence reads: CASSQDAFQSYNEQFF. The CDR3 coding sequence is TGTGCCAGCAGCCAAGATGCGTTTCAATCCTACAATGAGCAGTTCTTC.

This clone has only one observation. V and J are TRBV5-1 and TRBJ2-7; the D gene is possibly TRBD2 (6 bases). V lost 2 bases and J 0 bases, leaving 15 bases between the germline ends. The CDR3 runs to 16 residues. CDR1 and CDR2 from the germline V gene are SGHRS and YFSETQ. CDR3 bases: TGCGCCAGCAGCTTCGGTCTTCGGGGGAGCTCCTACGAGCAGTACTTC. It translates to CASSFGLRGSSYEQYF.

This clone came up a few times. The genes are TRBV4-1 and TRBJ2-5, with 8 bases lining up with TRBD1. This CDR3 has 15 residues. In germline, CDR1 is MGHRA, CDR2 YSYEKL. With 0 bases clipped from V and 1 base from J, the junction kept 1 base outside the gene matches. The CDR3 sequence: CASSQDRGPQETQYF. DNA of the CDR3: TGCGCCAGCAGCCAAGACAGGGGGCCCCAAGAGACCCAGTACTTC.

The chain couples TRBV20-1 to TRBJ2-1; a weak D match, TRBD2 (6 bases). Germline assignment: CDR1 DFQATT and CDR2 SNEGSKA (reference sequence). Trimming took off 3 bases at V and 13 bases at J, with 13 bases between the two ends. The CDR3 has 11 residues. The CDR3 region is CSARGGTGQFF. In DNA, the CDR3 is TGCAGTGCTAGGGGGGGTACAGGTCAGTTCTTC.

This chain connects TRBV6-5 to TRBJ1-3, with 7 nucleotides matching TRBD1. CDR1 MNHEY and CDR2 SVGAGI come from the germline V gene. V dropped 5 bases and J dropped 4; count of bases not matched to a gene: 8. The CDR3 is 15 residues long. The CDR3 region is CASSRETGPGNTIYF. The CDR3 region has the DNA TGTGCCAGCAGTCGCGAGACAGGGCCCGGAAACACCATATATTTT.

The chain joins TRBV14 to TRBJ2-7; the D gene is possibly TRBD1 (7 bases). CDR3 length: 17 residues. V was shortened by 3 bases and J by 3 bases, with 21 bases between the two germline ends. Germline CDR1 is SGHDN and CDR2 is FVKESK. The CDR3 here is CASSHTGAFRDFYEQYF. CDR3 DNA sequence: TGTGCCAGCAGCCACACAGGGGCTTTCAGGGACTTCTACGAGCAGTACTTC.

This sequence joins TRBV10-1 and TRBJ2-2; D remains ambiguous. The CDR3 spans 14 residues. V was cut by 1 base and J by 6 bases, with 9 bases left in between. In germline, CDR1 is WNHNN, CDR2 SYGVQD (reference sequence). The CDR3, as DNA: TGCGCCAGCAGTGAGTTCAGGATTTCCGGGGAGCTGTTTTTT. Protein product: CASSEFRISGELFF.

The chain recombines TRBV7-9 with TRBJ1-1; 8 nucleotides line up with TRBD1. This CDR3 comprises 16 residues. V gave up 1 base and J gave up 5 bases; unmatched junction bases: 9. CDR1 is SEHNR and CDR2 is FQNEAQ in the germline V gene (reference sequence). The CDR3 region is CASSLGRGLLGTEAFF. CDR3 in DNA: TGTGCCAGCAGCTTAGGCAGGGGGCTGTTGGGGACTGAAGCTTTCTTT.

In DNA form, the CDR3 reads TGTGCCACCAGTGAACCACAGGGGATCAAGTACTTC. This sequence encodes CATSEPQGIKYF. This chain connects TRBV24-1 to TRBJ2-7, with TRBD1 matching over 7 bases. Trimming at V came to 4 bases and at J to 11 bases, leaving 7 bases not matched to a gene. The CDR3 is 12 amino acids. CDR1 is KGHDR, CDR2 SFDVKD, per germline.

V gene TRBV7-6 combines with J gene TRBJ2-5; 10 positions match TRBD1. The CDR3 totals 16 residues. With V trimmed by 5 bases and J by 2 bases, 8 bases remained unmatched. Germline-derived CDR1 and CDR2 are SGHVS and FNYEAQ. DNA of the CDR3: TGTGCCAGCAGCCCGACCTGGACAGGGGGGCAAGAGACCCAGTACTTC. This codes for CASSPTWTGGQETQYF.

This chain connects TRBV28 to TRBJ1-3; the D is unclear. Trimming took off 1 base at V and 4 bases at J, with 8 bases between the two ends. This CDR3 is 14 amino acids long. Germline-derived CDR1 and CDR2 are MDHEN and SYDVKM. The DNA for the CDR3 is TGTGCCAGCAGTTTATTGGGCACCGGAAACACCATATATTTT. It codes for CASSLLGTGNTIYF.

This chain uses TRBV5-1 with TRBJ2-1; 8 bases are a match to TRBD1. Per the germline V gene, CDR1 is SGHRS and CDR2 is YFSETQ. V was clipped by 2 bases and J by 8 bases; unmatched bases: 9. The CDR3 totals 15 residues. The chain's CDR3 is CASSLGQGKLDEQFF. The CDR3 DNA sequence: TGCGCCAGCAGCTTAGGACAGGGTAAATTGGATGAGCAGTTCTTC.

This chain links TRBV7-3 with TRBJ2-2, with 15 bases matching TRBD2. The CDR3 is 19 amino acids. V shed 4 bases and J 9 bases; nucleotides not matched to a gene: 15. Germline values: CDR1 SGHTA, CDR2 FQGTGA. Here the CDR3 reads CASSSGLAGGPVKYRELFF. CDR3 nucleotide sequence: TGTGCCAGCAGCTCCGGACTAGCGGGGGGGCCGGTTAAATACAGGGAGCTGTTTTTT. Full variable domain (missing parts from reference TRBV7-3 and TRBJ2-2): GAGVSQTPSNKVTEKGKYVELRCDPISGHTALYWYRQSLGQGPEFLIYFQGTGAADDSGLPNDRFFAVRPEGSVSTLKIQRTERGDSAVYLCASSSGLAGGPVKYRELFFGEGSRLTVL.